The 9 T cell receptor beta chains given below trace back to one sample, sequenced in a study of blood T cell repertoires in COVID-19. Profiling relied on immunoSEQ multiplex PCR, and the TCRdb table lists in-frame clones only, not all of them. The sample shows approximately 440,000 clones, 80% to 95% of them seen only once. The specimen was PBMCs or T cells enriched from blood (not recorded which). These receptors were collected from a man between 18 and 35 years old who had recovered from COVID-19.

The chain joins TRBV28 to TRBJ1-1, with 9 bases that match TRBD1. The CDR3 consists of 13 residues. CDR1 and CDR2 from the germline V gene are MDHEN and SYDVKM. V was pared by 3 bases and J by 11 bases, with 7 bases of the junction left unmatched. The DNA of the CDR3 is TGTGCCAGCAGTTTGGCGCGACAGGGGGGGGCTTTCTTT. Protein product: CASSLARQGGAFF.

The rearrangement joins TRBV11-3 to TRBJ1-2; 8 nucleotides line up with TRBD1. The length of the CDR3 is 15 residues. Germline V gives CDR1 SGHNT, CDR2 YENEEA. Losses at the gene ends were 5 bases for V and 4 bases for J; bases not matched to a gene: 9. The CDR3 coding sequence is TGTGCCAGCAGCCCTCGGACAGGGACGGTCTATGGCTACACCTTC. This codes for CASSPRTGTVYGYTF.

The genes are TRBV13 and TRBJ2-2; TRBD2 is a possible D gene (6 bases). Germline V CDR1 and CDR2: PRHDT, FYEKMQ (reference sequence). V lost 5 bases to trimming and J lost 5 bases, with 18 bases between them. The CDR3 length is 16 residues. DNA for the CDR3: TGTGCCAGCAGCCCCCGTGAAGCGGGTCTGACCGGGGAGCTGTTTTTT. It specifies CASSPREAGLTGELFF.

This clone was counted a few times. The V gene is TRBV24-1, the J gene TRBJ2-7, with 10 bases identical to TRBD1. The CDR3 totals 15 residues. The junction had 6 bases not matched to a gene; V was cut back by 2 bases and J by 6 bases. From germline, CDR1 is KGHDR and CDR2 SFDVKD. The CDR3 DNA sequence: TGTGCCACCAGTGATTCACGGACAGGGGGTAGCGAGCAGTACTTC. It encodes CATSDSRTGGSEQYF.

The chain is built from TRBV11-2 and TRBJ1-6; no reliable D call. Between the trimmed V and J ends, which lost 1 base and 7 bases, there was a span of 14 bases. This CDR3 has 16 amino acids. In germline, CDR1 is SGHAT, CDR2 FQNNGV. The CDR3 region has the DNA TGTGCCAGCAGCTTAGGAGGTCCGCTGATCAATTCACCCCTCCACTTT. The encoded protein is CASSLGGPLINSPLHF.

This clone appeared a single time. CDR3 loop: CASSLSGIGYTF. The CDR3 nucleotides read TGTGCCAGCAGCTTATCAGGGATCGGCTACACCTTC. The rearrangement joins TRBV11-2 to TRBJ1-2; D is possibly TRBD1 (5 bases). The CDR3 extends over 12 amino acids. Germline V gene sequence: CDR1 SGHAT, CDR2 FQNNGV. V was pared by 2 bases and J by 8 bases, with 9 bases between. Based on the CDR3 plus reference TRBV11-2 and TRBJ1-2, the full variable domain is EAGVAQSPRYKIIEKRQSVAFWCNPISGHATLYWYQQILGQGPKLLIQFQNNGVVDDSQLPKDRFSAERLKGVDSTLKIQPAKLEDSAVYLCASSLSGIGYTFGSGTRLTVV.

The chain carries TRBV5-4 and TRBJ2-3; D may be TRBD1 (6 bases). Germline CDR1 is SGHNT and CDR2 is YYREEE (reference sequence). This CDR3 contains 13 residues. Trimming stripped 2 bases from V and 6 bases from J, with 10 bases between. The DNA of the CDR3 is TGTGCCAGCAGCTTCCAGGGGAGTGATACGCAGTATTTT. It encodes CASSFQGSDTQYF.

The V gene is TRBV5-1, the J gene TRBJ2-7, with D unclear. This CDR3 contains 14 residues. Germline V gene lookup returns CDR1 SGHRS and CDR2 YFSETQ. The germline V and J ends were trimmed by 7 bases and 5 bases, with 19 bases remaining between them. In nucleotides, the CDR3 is TGCGCCAGCTCCGAGTGGGCCCATGGCAACGAGCAGTACTTC. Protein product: CASSEWAHGNEQYF.

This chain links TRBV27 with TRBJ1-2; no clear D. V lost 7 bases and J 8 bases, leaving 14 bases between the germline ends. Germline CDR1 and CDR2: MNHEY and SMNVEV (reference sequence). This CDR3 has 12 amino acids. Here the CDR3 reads CASTARRDGYTF. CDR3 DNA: TGTGCCAGCACGGCAAGGAGAGACGGCTACACCTTC.